Each of the 32 T cell receptor beta chains below was sequenced from the same sample in a study of blood T cells in healthy people across ages. A sample-barcoded 5' primer and a J-beta primer mix were used in a second PCR of about 7 to 12 cycles. TCRdb redid the calling of the 5' RACE reads with MiXCR, one entry per CDR3 protein. The sample carries about 970,000 distinct CDR3 sequences, just over 50% recorded once. The sample was blood. The receptors originated from a woman aged 60 to 75 in good health.

This clonotype was seen once. The V gene is TRBV18, the J gene TRBJ1-4; weak D call: TRBD1 (5 bases). This CDR3 comprises 14 residues. Germline values: CDR1 KGHSH, CDR2 LQKENI. V was cut by 5 bases and J by 6 bases, with 13 bases left in between. The CDR3 sequence is CASSSGGWDEKLFF. DNA for the CDR3: TGTGCCAGCTCATCCGGGGGATGGGATGAAAAACTGTTTTTT. Full variable domain (rest looked up from reference TRBV18 and TRBJ1-4): NAGVMQNPRHLVRRRGQEARLRCSPMKGHSHVYWYRQLPEEGLKFMVYLQKENIIDESGMPKERFSAEFPKEGPSILRIQQVVRGDSAAYFCASSSGGWDEKLFFGSGTQLSVL.

This chain's CDR3 is CSASRSSYNEQYF. CDR3 bases: TGCAGTGCTAGCAGAAGCTCCTACAATGAGCAGTACTTC. The chain joins TRBV20-1 to TRBJ2-7; D gene uncertain. Per germline, CDR1 DFQATT and CDR2 SNEGSKA (reference sequence). The CDR3 spans 13 residues. V was trimmed by 3 bases and J by 7 bases, leaving 16 bases between them.

The genes are TRBV7-2 and TRBJ2-1, with D maybe TRBD2 (6 bases). Trimming removed 3 bases at V and 6 bases at J, with 9 bases between. CDR3 size: 13 residues. Germline lookup yields CDR1 SGHTA and CDR2 FQGNSA. The CDR3 coding sequence is TGTGCCAGCAGCTTCGGGGGACCCAATGAGCAGTTCTTC. Translated: CASSFGGPNEQFF.

V usage is TRBV13 and J usage is TRBJ1-2; D not resolved. The ends were cut back, 0 bases at V and 3 bases at J, with 17 bases in the middle. Germline V gene lookup returns CDR1 PRHDT and CDR2 FYEKMQ (reference sequence). This CDR3 region has 17 residues. CDR3 in DNA: TGTGCCAGCAGCTTAGGACCCGGGCCTACTGTCGACTATGGCTACACCTTC. Translation gives CASSLGPGPTVDYGYTF. Drawing the rest from reference TRBV13 and TRBJ1-2, the complete variable domain is AAGVIQSPRHLIKEKRETATLKCYPIPRHDTVYWYQQGPGQDPQFLISFYEKMQSDKGSIPDRFSAQQFSDYHSELNMSSLELGDSALYFCASSLGPGPTVDYGYTFGSGTRLTVV.

The chain joins TRBV6-2 or TRBV6-3 to TRBJ1-1; D ambiguous. Germline lookup yields CDR1 MNHEY and CDR2 SVGEGT. V was cut by 2 bases and J by 3 bases, with 10 bases left in between. This CDR3 comprises 14 residues. CDR3 nucleotides: TGTGCCAGCAGTTACCCGTCCGCCCACACTGAAGCTTTCTTT. Its translation is CASSYPSAHTEAFF.

V usage is TRBV7-9 and J usage is TRBJ2-3; D not certain. The CDR3 totals 15 residues. Germline CDR1 is SEHNR and CDR2 is FQNEAQ (reference sequence). Trimming cost V 5 bases and J 0 bases, with 12 bases left between them. The CDR3 DNA reads as TGTGCCAGCAGCCCCCGCTTAAGTAGCACAGATACGCAGTATTTT. It is translated as CASSPRLSSTDTQYF.

Points on this clonotype: A much larger clone is a single base away; this may be a read error. The chain links TRBV15 to TRBJ1-2; TRBD1 aligns across 8 bases. The CDR3 runs 14 residues. In germline, CDR1 is LNHNV, CDR2 YYDKDF (reference sequence). In nucleotides, the CDR3 is TGTCCCACCAGCAGCGAGGGACAGGCCAATGGCTACACCTTC. It codes for CPTSSEGQANGYTF. The entire variable domain, with the rest obtained from reference TRBV15 and TRBJ1-2, is as follows: DAMVIQNPRYQVTQFGKPVTLSCSQTLNHNVMYWYQQKSSQAPKLLFHYYDKDFNNEADTPDNFQSRRPNTSFCFLDIRSPGLGDTAMYLCPTSSEGQANGYTFGSGTRLTVV.

This clonotype was picked up one time. CDR3 bases: TGTGCCAGCAGTAACAGCGGGGCCTTCACAGATACGCAGTATTTT. It translates to CASSNSGAFTDTQYF. The chain uses TRBV28 and TRBJ2-3, with TRBD2 matching 7 bases. This CDR3 has 15 residues. In germline, CDR1 is MDHEN, CDR2 SYDVKM. With 5 bases clipped from V and 2 bases from J, the junction kept 7 bases outside the gene matches.

The chain joins TRBV6-5 to TRBJ1-2; TRBD1 might be the D (5 bases). With 2 bases removed from V and 5 bases from J, the gap between germline ends came to 12 bases. Per the germline V gene, CDR1 is MNHEY and CDR2 is SVGAGI. CDR3 length equals 14 residues. CDR3 sequence reads: CASSYSETAYGYTF. The CDR3, as DNA: TGTGCCAGCAGTTACAGTGAGACAGCTTATGGCTACACCTTC.

This clonotype was found a few times. The chain carries TRBV27 and TRBJ1-5; tentative D call: TRBD1 (5 bases). This CDR3 comprises 15 residues. The V gene lost 3 bases and the J gene lost 2 bases, with 11 bases spanning the gap. The V gene's germline CDR1 is MNHEY and CDR2 SMNVEV (reference sequence). CDR3 loop: CASSFQGVGNQPQHF. The CDR3 DNA reads as TGTGCCAGCAGTTTTCAGGGAGTCGGCAATCAGCCCCAGCATTTT.

As concerns this clonotype: A much larger clone differs from this one at a single base, so this may be a read error. The chain couples TRBV12-3 or TRBV12-4 to TRBJ2-7, with a tentative D call TRBD1 (6 bases). The CDR3 length is 14 residues. V was shortened by 5 bases and J by 8 bases, with 19 bases between the two germline ends. The CDR3 DNA is TGTGCCAGCAGTCACGGACAACAGGGATATAAGCAGTACTTC. Its protein product is CASSHGQQGYKQYF.

The chain has TRBV11-2 and TRBJ2-7; D is ambiguous. The CDR3 runs 12 residues. V dropped 8 bases and J dropped 3 bases, with 11 bases sitting between them. CDR1 is SGHAT, CDR2 FQNNGV, per germline. CDR3 sequence reads: CASSGPRYEQYF. CDR3 nucleotide sequence: TGTGCCAGCTCCGGGCCCCGCTACGAGCAGTACTTC.

V usage is TRBV4-1 and J usage is TRBJ2-1; 8 bases map to TRBD2. Germline values: CDR1 MGHRA, CDR2 YSYEKL. V shed 1 base, J shed 7 bases, and the junction held 9 bases outside the gene matches. CDR3 length equals 16 residues. This CDR3 reads CASSQGEGLAFNEQFF. In nucleotides, the CDR3 is TGCGCCAGCAGCCAAGGAGAAGGACTAGCCTTTAATGAGCAGTTCTTC.

The rearrangement joins TRBV28 to TRBJ2-4, with D maybe TRBD1 (5 bases). The end of the DNA is better explained by TRBJ2-7, so the J call may be wrong. CDR3 length equals 14 residues. Germline V gene data show CDR1 as MDHEN and CDR2 as SYDVKM. CDR3 coding DNA: TGTGCCAGTGAGAGTGGAGACAGCCCCTACGAGCAGTACTTC. Translating gives CASESGDSPYEQYF.

CDR3 DNA sequence: TGTGCTAGTGGTTTGGGTCTCCTAGCGGGGTACAATGAGCAGTTCTTC. Translating gives CASGLGLLAGYNEQFF. The genes are TRBV12-5 and TRBJ2-1, with TRBD2 matching 9 bases. CDR1 LGHNT and CDR2 FRNRAP come from the germline V gene. Trimming cost V 1 base and J 4 bases; bases outside gene matches: 5. The length of the CDR3 is 16 residues.

There are a few counts of this clonotype. This chain joins TRBV12-3 or TRBV12-4 and TRBJ2-3, with TRBD1 matching 7 bases. The CDR3 has 13 residues. V was clipped by 4 bases and J by 4 bases; unmatched bases: 2. The CDR3 loop is CASSWDRSDTQYF. The CDR3 DNA follows: TGTGCCAGCAGTTGGGACAGATCAGATACGCAGTATTTT.

This sequence joins TRBV11-2 and TRBJ2-7; 8 nucleotides agree with TRBD2. CDR3 size: 14 residues. The germline V gene has CDR1 SGHAT and CDR2 FQNNGV. Trimming removed 5 bases from V and 4 bases from J; junction bases left unmatched: 7. The CDR3 DNA reads TGTGCCAGCAGCCTTAGCGGGGAGCTGTACGAGCAGTACTTC. Protein: CASSLSGELYEQYF.

The V call is TRBV20-1, the J call TRBJ1-4; 8 nucleotides line up with TRBD1. The CDR3 extends over 14 amino acids. Germline trimming cut 6 bases from V and 6 bases from J; bases unmatched to any gene: 9. The germline V gene encodes CDR1 DFQATT and CDR2 SNEGSKA (reference sequence). CDR3 residues: CSAPRTGRDEKLFF. CDR3 sequence (DNA): TGCAGTGCGCCTCGGACAGGGAGGGATGAAAAACTGTTTTTT.

This clonotype was seen just once. The chain recombines TRBV4-2 with TRBJ2-2; tentative D call: TRBD1 (6 bases). Germline V gene data show CDR1 as LGHNA and CDR2 as YNFKEQ. V was shortened by 4 bases and J by 5 bases, with 14 bases between the two germline ends. The CDR3 is 15 residues long. The CDR3 DNA reads TGTGCCAGCAGCCCATACAGGGTTTCGACCGGGGAGCTGTTTTTT. Its translation: CASSPYRVSTGELFF.

J is TRBJ2-4 and V is TRBV12-3 or TRBV12-4; no reliable D call. This CDR3 comprises 17 residues. V was pared by 4 bases and J by 0 bases, with 16 bases between. The CDR3 DNA sequence: TGTGCCAGCAGTTCCCCCGGGTCCCCTTTAGCCAAAAACATTCAGTACTTC. It yields the protein CASSSPGSPLAKNIQYF.

The chain links TRBV6-6 to TRBJ2-7, with D perhaps TRBD1 (6 bases). The DNA end lines up better with TRBJ2-5; the J call may be wrong. The CDR3 consists of 15 residues. Per the germline V gene, CDR1 is MNHNY and CDR2 is SVGAGI (reference sequence). The CDR3 DNA follows: TGTGCCAGCAGTTACCACGAGCAGGGGTGGGAGACCCAGTACTTC. Translating gives CASSYHEQGWETQYF.

At least ten counts were recorded for this clonotype. The chain couples TRBV6-1 to TRBJ2-6; D is uncertain. CDR3 length: 16 residues. V lost 3 bases and J lost 1, with 10 bases in between. Germline lookup yields CDR1 MNHNS and CDR2 SASEGT. CDR3: CASSELFVSGANVLTF. The DNA for the CDR3 is TGTGCCAGCAGTGAGCTGTTTGTGTCTGGGGCCAACGTCCTGACTTTC.

V usage is TRBV12-3 or TRBV12-4 and J usage is TRBJ2-2, with 9 bases matching TRBD1. Germline trimming cut 6 bases from V and 3 bases from J; bases unmatched to any gene: 5. CDR3 size: 15 residues. This CDR3 reads CASSQDRGDTGELFF. The CDR3 nucleotides are TGTGCCAGCAGCCAGGACAGGGGAGACACCGGGGAGCTGTTTTTT.

This rearrangement joins TRBV20-1 to TRBJ2-4; 9 positions match TRBD2. The better agreement between TRBJ2-5 and the DNA end casts doubt on the J call. This CDR3 comprises 15 residues. In germline, CDR1 is DFQATT, CDR2 SNEGSKA (reference sequence). The CDR3 sequence is CSAISGSRVEETQYF. CDR3 DNA: TGCAGTGCTATTAGCGGGAGTCGAGTGGAGGAGACCCAGTACTTC.

Points on this clonotype: The final CDR3 position lacks the conserved phenylalanine or tryptophan, pointing to a likely read error. This sequence joins TRBV19 and TRBJ2-5, with D perhaps matching TRBD1 or TRBD2 (5 bases each). CDR1 and CDR2 from the germline V gene are LNHDA and SQIVND (reference sequence). Trimming left V 5 bases short and J 5 bases short, with 21 bases between. The CDR3 has 16 residues. The CDR3: CASSGEARGEGETQYL. The CDR3 DNA reads TGTGCCAGTAGTGGAGAGGCGAGGGGAGAGGGCGAGACCCAGTACTTA.

Notes on this clonotype: One end of the junction is discordant with germline, which a read error may explain. The rearrangement links TRBV14 to TRBJ2-7, with unresolved D. Germline loops: CDR1 SGHDN, CDR2 FVKESK. The CDR3 loop spans 15 amino acids. As DNA, the CDR3 is TGTACCAGCAGCCAAGATAGTGTGATATCCTACGAGCAGTACTTC. It codes for CTSSQDSVISYEQYF. Full variable domain (remainder filled in from reference TRBV14 and TRBJ2-7): EAGVTQFPSHSVIEKGQTVTLRCDPISGHDNLYWYRRVMGKEIKFLLHFVKESKQDESGMPNNRFLAERTGGTYSTLKVQPAELEDSGVYFCTSSQDSVISYEQYFGPGTRLTVT.

V is TRBV7-8 and J is TRBJ2-7; 11 bases agree with TRBD1. The length of the CDR3 is 17 residues. J lost 1 base, V lost 5 bases, and 10 bases had no gene match. From germline, CDR1 is SGHVS and CDR2 FQNEAQ. Written as DNA, the CDR3 is TGTGCCAGCAGCCTGAGGACAGGGGGCATTTGGTCCTACGAGCAGTACTTC. It encodes CASSLRTGGIWSYEQYF.

V usage is TRBV9 and J usage is TRBJ2-3; D is uncertain. The CDR3 covers 13 residues. Trimming shortened V by 6 bases and J by 4 bases, and 12 bases separated the two germline ends. CDR1 SGDLS and CDR2 YYNGEE come from the germline V gene. CDR3 sequence (DNA): TGTGCCAGCAACGACGCTGTCTCAGATACGCAGTATTTT. It encodes CASNDAVSDTQYF.

This chain joins TRBV3-1 and TRBJ2-7; 12 bases agree with TRBD2. Germline CDR1 reads LGHDT; CDR2 reads YNNKEL (reference sequence). V shed 2 bases and J 5 bases; nucleotides not matched to a gene: 19. The length of the CDR3 is 20 residues. CDR3 in DNA: TGTGCCAGCAGCCAATTCATTCTCGCTAGCGGGAGGGCCTTGTCCGACGAGCAGTACTTC. Its protein is CASSQFILASGRALSDEQYF.

This clonotype was picked up a small number of times. The chain recombines TRBV29-1 with TRBJ2-5, with 7 positions matching TRBD1. Trimming took 6 bases from V and 3 from J; bases not matched to a gene: 10. Germline CDR1 is SQVTM and CDR2 is ANQGSEA. The CDR3 is 14 amino acids. Written as DNA, the CDR3 is TGCAGCGTCTACATCCGGGACAGTAAAGAGACCCAGTACTTC. Translating gives CSVYIRDSKETQYF.

V is TRBV12-3 or TRBV12-4 and J is TRBJ2-7, with D perhaps TRBD2 (8 bases). Trimming cost V 8 bases and J 2 bases, with 16 bases left between them. The CDR3 is 14 amino acids. The CDR3, as DNA: TGTGCCAGCCGAAGGGGGCGGGAGGCCTACGAGCAGTACTTC. Amino acids: CASRRGREAYEQYF.

The genes are TRBV24-1 and TRBJ2-5, with D perhaps matching TRBD1 or TRBD2 (5 bases each). CDR1 is KGHDR, CDR2 SFDVKD, per germline. Trimming shortened V by 4 bases and J by 4 bases, and 12 bases separated the two germline ends. The CDR3 loop spans 14 amino acids. CDR3 sequence reads: CATSDPGRVETQYF. The CDR3 nucleotides read TGTGCCACCAGTGACCCGGGACGGGTAGAGACCCAGTACTTC.